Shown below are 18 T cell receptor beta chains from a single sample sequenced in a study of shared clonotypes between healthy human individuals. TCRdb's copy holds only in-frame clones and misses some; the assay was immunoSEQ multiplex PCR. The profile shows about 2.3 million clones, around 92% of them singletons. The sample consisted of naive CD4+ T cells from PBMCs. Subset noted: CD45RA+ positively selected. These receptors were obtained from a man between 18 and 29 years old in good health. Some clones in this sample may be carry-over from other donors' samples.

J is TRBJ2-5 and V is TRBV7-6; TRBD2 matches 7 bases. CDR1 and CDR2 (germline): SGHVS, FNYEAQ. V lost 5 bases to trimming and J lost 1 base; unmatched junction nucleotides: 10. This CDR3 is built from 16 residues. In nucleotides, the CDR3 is TGTGCCAGCAGCCGCATAGGCGGGAGAGTCCAAGAGACCCAGTACTTC. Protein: CASSRIGGRVQETQYF. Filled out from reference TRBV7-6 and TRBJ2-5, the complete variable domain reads GAGVSQSPRYKVTKRGQDVALRCDPISGHVSLYWYRQALGQGPEFLTYFNYEAQQDKSGLPNDRFSAERPEGSISTLTIQRTEQRDSAMYRCASSRIGGRVQETQYFGPGTRLLVL.

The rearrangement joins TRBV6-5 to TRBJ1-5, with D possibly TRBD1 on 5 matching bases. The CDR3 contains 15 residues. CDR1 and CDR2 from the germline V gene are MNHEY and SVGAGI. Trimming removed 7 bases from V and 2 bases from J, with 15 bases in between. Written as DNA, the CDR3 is TGTGCCAGCACTCAGGAACAGGCCGGCAATCAGCCCCAGCATTTT. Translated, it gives CASTQEQAGNQPQHF.

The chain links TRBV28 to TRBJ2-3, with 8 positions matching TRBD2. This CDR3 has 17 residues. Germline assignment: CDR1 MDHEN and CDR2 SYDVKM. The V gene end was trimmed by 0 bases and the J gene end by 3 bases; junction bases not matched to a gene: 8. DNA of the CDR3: TGTGCCAGCAGTTTATGGCCAGCGGGAGTGAGTACAGATACGCAGTATTTT. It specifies CASSLWPAGVSTDTQYF.

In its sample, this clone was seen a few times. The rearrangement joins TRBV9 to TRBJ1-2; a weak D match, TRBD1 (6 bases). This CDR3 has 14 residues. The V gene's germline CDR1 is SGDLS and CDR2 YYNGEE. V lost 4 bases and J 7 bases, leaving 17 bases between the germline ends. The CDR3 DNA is TGTGCCAGCAGCCCGCCTGAGGGGGTTAGTGGCTACACCTTC. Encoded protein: CASSPPEGVSGYTF.

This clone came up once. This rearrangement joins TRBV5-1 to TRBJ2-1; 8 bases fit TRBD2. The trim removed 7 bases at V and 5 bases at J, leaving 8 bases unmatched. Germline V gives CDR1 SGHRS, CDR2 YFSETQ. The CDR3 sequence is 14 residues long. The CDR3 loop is CASRSPGLDNEQFF. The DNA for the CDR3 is TGCGCCAGCCGATCACCGGGACTAGACAATGAGCAGTTCTTC.

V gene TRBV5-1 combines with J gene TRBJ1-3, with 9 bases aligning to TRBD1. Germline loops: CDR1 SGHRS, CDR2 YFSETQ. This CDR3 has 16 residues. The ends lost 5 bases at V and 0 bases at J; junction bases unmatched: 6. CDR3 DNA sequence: TGCGCCAGCAGACCAGGACAGGGGCACTCTGGAAACACCATATATTTT. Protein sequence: CASRPGQGHSGNTIYF.

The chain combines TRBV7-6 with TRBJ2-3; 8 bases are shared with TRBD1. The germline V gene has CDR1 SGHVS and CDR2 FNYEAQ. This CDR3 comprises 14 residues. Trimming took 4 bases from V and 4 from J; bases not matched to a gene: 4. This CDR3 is CASSSPTGADTQYF. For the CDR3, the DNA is TGTGCCAGCAGCTCGCCGACAGGGGCAGATACGCAGTATTTT.

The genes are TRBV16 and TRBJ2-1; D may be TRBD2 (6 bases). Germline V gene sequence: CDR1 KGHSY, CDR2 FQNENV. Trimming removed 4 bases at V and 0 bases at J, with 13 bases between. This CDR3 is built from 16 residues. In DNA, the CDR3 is TGTGCCAGCAGCCTCACGGGACTTCCCTCCTACAATGAGCAGTTCTTC. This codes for CASSLTGLPSYNEQFF.

CDR3 region: CASSLQSGTPYNEQFF. For the CDR3, the DNA is TGTGCCAGCAGCTTACAGAGCGGGACTCCCTACAATGAGCAGTTCTTC. This chain links TRBV11-2 with TRBJ2-1; TRBD2 agrees at 7 bases. CDR1 is SGHAT, CDR2 FQNNGV, per germline. V was pared by 2 bases and J by 2 bases, with 6 bases of the junction left unmatched. The CDR3 has 16 residues.

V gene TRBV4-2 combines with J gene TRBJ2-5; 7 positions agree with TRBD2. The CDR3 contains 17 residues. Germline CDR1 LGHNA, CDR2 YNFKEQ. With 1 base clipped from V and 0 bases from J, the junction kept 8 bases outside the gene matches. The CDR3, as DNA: TGTGCCAGCAGCCAAGTGGGAAGCGGGGAGTACCAAGAGACCCAGTACTTC. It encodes CASSQVGSGEYQETQYF.

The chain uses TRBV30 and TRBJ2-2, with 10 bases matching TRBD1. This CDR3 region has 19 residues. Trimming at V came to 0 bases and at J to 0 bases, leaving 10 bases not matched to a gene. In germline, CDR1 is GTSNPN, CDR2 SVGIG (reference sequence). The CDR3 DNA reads TGTGCCTGGAGTGTATGGAGACAGGGGGCAAATCCGAACACCGGGGAGCTGTTTTTT. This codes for CAWSVWRQGANPNTGELFF.

The CDR3 sequence is CASSLGATGGEQYF. CDR3 coding DNA: TGCGCCAGCAGCTTGGGCGCGACAGGGGGCGAGCAGTACTTC. The chain carries TRBV5-1 and TRBJ2-7, with 9 nucleotides matching TRBD1. The germline V gene encodes CDR1 SGHRS and CDR2 YFSETQ. This CDR3 comprises 14 residues. V dropped 0 bases and J dropped 6; count of bases not matched to a gene: 4.

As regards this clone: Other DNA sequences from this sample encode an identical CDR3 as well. CDR3 coding DNA: TGCGCCAGCAGCTTGTCGGGGTCGGGGGAGACCCAGTACTTC. As protein: CASSLSGSGETQYF. J is TRBJ2-5 and V is TRBV5-1; D might be TRBD2 (5 bases). Germline V gives CDR1 SGHRS, CDR2 YFSETQ. Trimming removed 1 base at V and 5 bases at J, with 12 bases between. The CDR3 length is 14 residues.

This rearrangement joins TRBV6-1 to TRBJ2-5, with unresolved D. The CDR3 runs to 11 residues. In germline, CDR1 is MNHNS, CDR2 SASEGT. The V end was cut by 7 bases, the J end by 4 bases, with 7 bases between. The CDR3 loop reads CASMLRETQYF. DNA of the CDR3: TGTGCCAGCATGCTTCGAGAGACCCAGTACTTC.

This chain's CDR3 is CASNDGLNTEAFF. The CDR3 bases are TGTGCCAGCAATGATGGATTGAACACTGAAGCTTTCTTT. V and J are TRBV2 and TRBJ1-1; no reliable D call. V gave up 7 bases and J gave up 0 bases, with 9 bases separating them. Looked up from germline, CDR1 is SNHLY and CDR2 is FYNNEI. The CDR3 has 13 amino acids.

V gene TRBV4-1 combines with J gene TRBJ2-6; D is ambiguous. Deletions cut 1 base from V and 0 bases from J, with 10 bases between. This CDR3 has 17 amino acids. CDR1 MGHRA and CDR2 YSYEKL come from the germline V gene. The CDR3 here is CASSQGPRISGANVLTF. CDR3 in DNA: TGCGCCAGCAGCCAAGGCCCCCGGATCTCTGGGGCCAACGTCCTGACTTTC.

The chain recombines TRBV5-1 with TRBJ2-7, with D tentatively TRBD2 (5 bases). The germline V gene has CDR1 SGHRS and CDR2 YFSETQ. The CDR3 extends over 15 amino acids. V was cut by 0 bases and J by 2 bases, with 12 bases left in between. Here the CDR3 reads CASSLAAGVTYEQYF. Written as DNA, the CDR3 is TGCGCCAGCAGCTTGGCGGCGGGTGTAACCTACGAGCAGTACTTC.

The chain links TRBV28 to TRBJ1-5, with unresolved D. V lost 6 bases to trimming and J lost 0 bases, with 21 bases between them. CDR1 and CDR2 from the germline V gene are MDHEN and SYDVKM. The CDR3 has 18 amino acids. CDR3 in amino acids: CASSPAGRISYSNQPQHF. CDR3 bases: TGTGCCAGCAGCCCGGCTGGACGCATCTCCTATAGCAATCAGCCCCAGCATTTT.